This TCR beta chain was identified during a study of monozygotic twins with inflammatory bowel disease. The study's findings and limits: Patient repertoires may have gained variability from differing immunosuppressive treatments.

As to this clonotype: Its antigen is as yet unknown.

The CDR3 runs 16 residues. From germline, CDR1 is LNHNV and CDR2 YYDKDF (reference sequence). TCRdb re-called the 5' RACE reads and catalogs CDR3 proteins one per entry, DNA excluded. There are 200,000 to 250,000 distinct CDR3 sequences in the sample, with 7.5% to 9.5% held by the top ten. V is TRBV15 and J is TRBJ2-2; TCRdb selects TRBD1, and the lack of DNA leaves this call unchecked. The sequencing input was blood. This clonotype was obtained from a human donor with ulcerative colitis or Crohn's disease, or a healthy co-twin of an affected twin (not recorded which). This chain's CDR3 is CATSGQGTSNTGELFF.